This T cell receptor (beta chain) was observed in a study of OX40 agonist ivuxolimab in advanced cancers. Turning to the study itself: The patients got ivuxolimab, which is an agonistic anti-OX40 (CD134) antibody. Ivuxolimab was delivered to patients intravenously every 2 weeks at doses spanning 0.01 to 10 mg/kg.

Germline loops: CDR1 SEHNR, CDR2 FQNEAQ (reference sequence). The CDR3 runs to 12 residues. Trimming left V 4 bases short and J 5 bases short, with 6 bases between. Method: immunoSEQ multiplex PCR; TCRdb's copy keeps in-frame clones and lacks some. This repertoire shows about 68,000 clones, around 85% found once; its top ten account for roughly 0.69%. At cycle 4 day 1, cycle 7 day 1, and baseline, blood was sampled. This clone was observed a handful of times. The origin of this receptor is an adult with an advanced solid tumor such as melanoma, head and neck, liver or kidney cancer. The V call is TRBV7-9, the J call TRBJ1-5; D is unresolved. The sequencing here drew on CD4+ or CD8+ T cells sorted from blood, taken in a trial of the OX40 agonist ivuxolimab. CDR3 nucleotide sequence: TGTGCCAGCAGCTCTCGGTATCAGCCCCAGCATTTT. This sequence encodes CASSSRYQPQHF.